This T cell receptor beta chain was recorded in a study of molecular identifiers for immune sequencing clone quantification. Findings of the study overall: Detection of one spiked Jurkat cell's TCR RNA reportedly worked in some 980,000 naive cells.

Both previously described methods and listed TCR primers were employed to make bulk TCR libraries. TCRdb processed the PCR reads anew with MiXCR; each CDR3 protein has one entry. The sample records about 68,000 distinct CDR3 sequences, 18% being singletons. The sample holds many counts of this clonotype. Its target is unknown. This CDR3 is 15 amino acids long. V lost 5 bases to trimming and J lost 0 bases; unmatched junction nucleotides: 4. The V gene's germline CDR1 is SGHVS and CDR2 FNYEAQ. The source material was naive CD8+ T cells from blood, with Jurkat cell RNA spiked in. The sample's subset: FACS-sorted CD8+CD4-CCR7+CD45RA+ naive T cells. The TCR sequence derives from a human donor in good health. Some libraries in this study had Jurkat cell RNA spiked in. The V and J genes are TRBV7-6 and TRBJ2-3; 8 nucleotides match TRBD2. CDR3 loop: CASSTLAGSTDTQYF. In DNA form, the CDR3 reads TGTGCCAGCAGCACCTTAGCGGGGAGCACAGATACGCAGTATTTT.